This TCR beta chain stems from a study of blood T cell repertoires in COVID-19. Overall study context: T cells, B-cell-depleted T cells, or PBMCs supplied cDNA or gDNA.

Germline V CDR1 and CDR2: SGDLS, YYNGEE. The ends lost 0 bases at V and 4 bases at J; junction bases unmatched: 10. CDR3 length equals 17 residues. In the original workflow: The assay estimated nucleated cells by amplifying reference gene primers. Sequencing was performed with immunoSEQ multiplex PCR; in TCRdb, only in-frame clones are kept and a portion is missing. V, J and clone size reflect that table, while D and trimming were determined from the DNA. Among over 120,000 clones listed, roughly 80% were seen once. Participants, about 18 to 95 years old, spanned around 25 US areas. For recovered donors of Cohort 3, there were two negative PCRs, clearance, or symptom resolution.

The V gene is TRBV9, the J gene TRBJ1-2, with 9 bases fitting TRBD1. The source material was PBMCs or T cells enriched from blood (not recorded which). This TCR was sampled from a man aged 45-65 years who had recovered from COVID-19. CDR3 bases: TGTGCCAGCAGCGTAGCCCCTGGGACAGGGCCCTCCTATGGCTACACCTTC. Protein sequence: CASSVAPGTGPSYGYTF.